This passage covers 11 T cell receptor beta chains from one sample sequenced in a study of PD-1 blockade in classical Hodgkin lymphoma. Autologous stem cell transplantation was followed by relapse in every patient, and brentuximab vedotin exposure varied. Thawed PBMCs yielded CD4+ T cells through magnetic negative selection. Only in-frame clones appear in the TCRdb table, and some are missing; sequencing was by immunoSEQ multiplex PCR. In the table there are about 13,000 clones, roughly nine tenths of which are singletons. The sequencing here drew on CD4+ T cells from blood, taken at baseline. Every receptor here comes from a human donor with classical Hodgkin lymphoma.

This CDR3 reads CASSTGRYQPQHF. DNA of the CDR3: TGTGCCAGCAGTACAGGGCGTTACCAGCCCCAGCATTTT. V and J are TRBV28 and TRBJ1-5; perhaps TRBD1 as D (6 bases). This CDR3 has 13 residues. Germline lookup yields CDR1 MDHEN and CDR2 SYDVKM. The V end was cut by 5 bases, the J end by 7 bases, with 12 bases between.

The chain employs TRBV7-5 and TRBJ2-5; the table's D gene call, TRBD2, was not cross checked with the DNA. TRBV7-5 counts as a pseudogene. The CDR3 spans 18 residues. CDR3 nucleotides: TGTGCCAGAAGCTGTAGCCGTTGGGAGTCCGCTACCTGGGGGACCCAGTACTTC. It codes for CARSCSRWESATWGTQYF.

The CDR3 is CASSQDPGRTNEKLFF. The CDR3 nucleotides are TGTGCCAGCAGCCAAGATCCGGGACGGACTAATGAAAAACTGTTTTTT. The V call is TRBV4-2, the J call TRBJ1-4; a possible D gene is TRBD1 (5 bases). Germline CDR1 reads LGHNA; CDR2 reads YNFKEQ. V lost 0 bases to trimming and J lost 2 bases, with 10 bases between them. CDR3 length equals 16 residues.

This chain uses TRBV5-1 with TRBJ2-7; 8 bases align to TRBD1. V was clipped by 4 bases and J by 2 bases; unmatched bases: 8. CDR1 and CDR2 from the germline V gene are SGHRS and YFSETQ. This CDR3 has 15 residues. The CDR3 DNA is TGCGCCAGCAGCCATGACAGGGGATCCGCCTACGAGCAGTACTTC. Amino acids: CASSHDRGSAYEQYF.

This chain links TRBV28 with TRBJ2-1; 7 positions match TRBD1. The CDR3 has 14 amino acids. From germline, CDR1 is MDHEN and CDR2 SYDVKM. V lost 8 bases, J lost 4 bases, and 8 bases stayed unmatched. CDR3 coding DNA: TGTGCCAGCTACCGGGACAGACTTTACAATGAGCAGTTCTTC. Encoded protein: CASYRDRLYNEQFF.

The chain employs TRBV5-4 and TRBJ2-3; D is unclear. Looked up from germline, CDR1 is SGHNT and CDR2 is YYREEE (reference sequence). Trimming stripped 0 bases from V and 5 bases from J, with 13 bases between. This CDR3 contains 15 residues. The CDR3 is CASSLDPIVGDTQYF. In nucleotides, the CDR3 is TGTGCCAGCAGCTTGGACCCCATAGTAGGAGATACGCAGTATTTT.

This clone has just a few counts. V and J are TRBV6-1 and TRBJ2-2, with unresolved D. CDR1 and CDR2 from the germline V gene are MNHNS and SASEGT. This CDR3 has 13 amino acids. The V and J ends lost 6 bases and 3 bases respectively, with 8 bases between them. The CDR3 nucleotides read TGTGCCAGCAGGGGATTAGACACCGGGGAGCTGTTTTTT. Residues: CASRGLDTGELFF.

The chain couples TRBV10-1 to TRBJ2-5; a weak D match, TRBD2 (5 bases). CDR1 and CDR2 from the germline V gene are WNHNN and SYGVQD (reference sequence). The CDR3 length is 14 residues. Trimming removed 6 bases at V and 4 bases at J, with 15 bases between. CDR3 residues: CASSNTRRGETQYF. The CDR3 DNA reads TGCGCCAGCAGCAATACTAGACGGGGAGAGACCCAGTACTTC.

The V and J genes are TRBV28 and TRBJ1-3, with D perhaps matching TRBD1 (6 bases). The V and J ends lost 6 bases and 0 bases respectively, with 15 bases between them. Germline-derived CDR1 and CDR2 are MDHEN and SYDVKM. CDR3 length: 16 amino acids. CDR3 sequence: CASSPPGQASGNTIYF. In nucleotides, the CDR3 is TGTGCCAGCAGCCCCCCGGGACAAGCCTCTGGAAACACCATATATTTT.

The rearrangement uses TRBV4-1 and TRBJ1-5; D is unresolved. Germline CDR1 reads MGHRA; CDR2 reads YSYEKL. This CDR3 comprises 15 residues. The ends were cut back, 0 bases at V and 3 bases at J, with 9 bases in the middle. The CDR3 nucleotides read TGCGCCAGCAGCCAAGAAGGCACCAACAATCAGCCCCAGCATTTT. Amino acid sequence: CASSQEGTNNQPQHF.

This chain joins TRBV27 and TRBJ2-2; D ambiguous. With 1 base removed from V and 4 bases from J, the gap between germline ends came to 13 bases. Germline lookup yields CDR1 MNHEY and CDR2 SMNVEV (reference sequence). This CDR3 region has 16 residues. CDR3 bases: TGTGCCAGCAGTTTATATGGGGATAAGGGCACCGGGGAGCTGTTTTTT. This codes for CASSLYGDKGTGELFF.